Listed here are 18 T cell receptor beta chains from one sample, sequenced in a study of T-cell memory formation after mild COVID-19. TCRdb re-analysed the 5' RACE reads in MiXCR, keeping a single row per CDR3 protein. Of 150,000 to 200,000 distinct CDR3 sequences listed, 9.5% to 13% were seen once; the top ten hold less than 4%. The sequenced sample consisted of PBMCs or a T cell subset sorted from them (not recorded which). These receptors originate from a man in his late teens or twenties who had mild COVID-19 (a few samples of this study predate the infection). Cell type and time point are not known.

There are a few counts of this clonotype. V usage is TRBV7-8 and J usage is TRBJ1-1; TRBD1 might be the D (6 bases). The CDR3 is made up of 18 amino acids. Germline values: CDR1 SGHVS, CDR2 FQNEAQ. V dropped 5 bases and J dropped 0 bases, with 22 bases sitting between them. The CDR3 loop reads CASSLVPPGQSMNTEAFF. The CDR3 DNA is TGTGCCAGCAGCCTAGTCCCCCCTGGACAGAGTATGAACACTGAAGCTTTCTTT.

The CDR3 DNA sequence: TGTGCCAGCAGTTACCGCAGGCCACCTGGAAACACCATATATTTT. Protein product: CASSYRRPPGNTIYF. V is TRBV6-5 and J is TRBJ1-3, with no clear D. The CDR3 length is 15 residues. V was cut by 2 bases and J by 2 bases, with 10 bases left in between. Germline-derived CDR1 and CDR2 are MNHEY and SVGAGI.

The CDR3 sequence: CASSVAQEYNEQFF. The CDR3 coding sequence is TGTGCCAGCAGCGTTGCCCAGGAGTACAATGAGCAGTTCTTC. The rearrangement uses TRBV9 and TRBJ2-1; no clear D. CDR3 length equals 14 residues. The germline gives CDR1 SGDLS, CDR2 YYNGEE. Trimming took 2 bases from V and 4 from J, leaving 10 bases between them.

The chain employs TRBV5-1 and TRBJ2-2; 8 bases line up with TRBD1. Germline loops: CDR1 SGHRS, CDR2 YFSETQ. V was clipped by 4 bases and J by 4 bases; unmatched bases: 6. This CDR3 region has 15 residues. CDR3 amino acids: CASSPSGQVTGELFF. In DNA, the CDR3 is TGCGCCAGCAGCCCCTCGGGACAGGTCACCGGGGAGCTGTTTTTT.

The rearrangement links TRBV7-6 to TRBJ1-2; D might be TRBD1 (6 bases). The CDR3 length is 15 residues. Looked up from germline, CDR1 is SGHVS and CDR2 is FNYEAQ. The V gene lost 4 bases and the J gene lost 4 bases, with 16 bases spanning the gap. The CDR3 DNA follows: TGTGCCAGCAGCTCGGACAGTACAACCTTCTATGGCTACACCTTC. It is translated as CASSSDSTTFYGYTF.

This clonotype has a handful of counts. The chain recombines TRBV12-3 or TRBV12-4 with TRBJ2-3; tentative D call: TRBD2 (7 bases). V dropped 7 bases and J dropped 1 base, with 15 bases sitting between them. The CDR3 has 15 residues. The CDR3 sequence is CASTLGGPRTDTQYF. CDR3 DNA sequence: TGTGCCAGCACCTTGGGGGGGCCCCGCACAGATACGCAGTATTTT.

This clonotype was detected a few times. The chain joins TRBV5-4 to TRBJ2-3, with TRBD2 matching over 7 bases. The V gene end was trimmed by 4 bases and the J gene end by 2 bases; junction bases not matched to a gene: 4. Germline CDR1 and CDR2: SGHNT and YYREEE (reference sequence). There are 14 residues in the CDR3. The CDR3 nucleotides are TGTGCCAGCAGCCGCCGGGGGGACACAGATACGCAGTATTTT. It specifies CASSRRGDTDTQYF.

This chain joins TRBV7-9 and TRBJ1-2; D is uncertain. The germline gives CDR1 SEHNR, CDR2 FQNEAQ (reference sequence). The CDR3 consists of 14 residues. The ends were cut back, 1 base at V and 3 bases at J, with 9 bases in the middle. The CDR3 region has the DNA TGTGCCAGCAGCTTAGATGTCCGAGACTATGGCTACACCTTC. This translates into CASSLDVRDYGYTF.

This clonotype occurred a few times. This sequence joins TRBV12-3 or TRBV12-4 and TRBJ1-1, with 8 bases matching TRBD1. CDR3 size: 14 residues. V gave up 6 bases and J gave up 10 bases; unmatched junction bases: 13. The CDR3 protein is CASSSAPYRGGAFF. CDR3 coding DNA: TGTGCCAGCAGCTCCGCACCCTACAGGGGGGGAGCTTTCTTT.

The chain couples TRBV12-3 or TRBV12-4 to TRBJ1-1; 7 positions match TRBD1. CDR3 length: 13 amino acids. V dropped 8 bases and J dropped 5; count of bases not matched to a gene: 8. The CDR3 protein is CASGGTRGTEAFF. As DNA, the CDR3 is TGTGCCAGCGGGGGGACCAGGGGGACTGAAGCTTTCTTT.

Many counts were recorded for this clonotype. CDR3 loop: CASSQDARRGRGDNEQFF. The CDR3 coding sequence is TGTGCCAGCAGCCAAGATGCCAGACGGGGACGAGGAGACAATGAGCAGTTCTTC. The V gene is TRBV3-1, the J gene TRBJ2-1, with D perhaps assigned TRBD1 or TRBD2 (5 bases each). The CDR3 is 18 residues long. V was clipped by 0 bases and J by 5 bases, with 20 bases between them. Germline CDR1 and CDR2: LGHDT and YNNKEL (reference sequence).

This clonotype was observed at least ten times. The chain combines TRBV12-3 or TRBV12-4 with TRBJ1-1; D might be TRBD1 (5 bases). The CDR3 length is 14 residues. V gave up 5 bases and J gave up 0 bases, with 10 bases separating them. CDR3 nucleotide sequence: TGTGCCAGCAGTCCAGGGCGAGTGAACACTGAAGCTTTCTTT. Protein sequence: CASSPGRVNTEAFF.

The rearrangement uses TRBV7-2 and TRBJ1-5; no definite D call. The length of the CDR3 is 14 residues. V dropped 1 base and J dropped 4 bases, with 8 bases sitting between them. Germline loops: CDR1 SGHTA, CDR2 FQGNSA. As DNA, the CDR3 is TGTGCCAGCAGCTTAGGAGACATAAATCAGCCCCAGCATTTT. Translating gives CASSLGDINQPQHF. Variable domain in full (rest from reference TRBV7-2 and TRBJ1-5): GAGVSQSPSNKVTEKGKDVELRCDPISGHTALYWYRQSLGQGLEFLIYFQGNSAPDKSGLPSDRFSAERTGGSVSTLTIQRTQQEDSAVYLCASSLGDINQPQHFGDGTRLSIL.

CDR3 coding DNA: TGTGCCAGCAGCCAAGAAGCCGTCTTCCCCTACGAGCAGTACTTC. This sequence encodes CASSQEAVFPYEQYF. The gene calls are TRBV4-2 and TRBJ2-7; D is unresolved. V lost 0 bases to trimming and J lost 2 bases, with 11 bases between them. The germline CDR1 and CDR2 sequences are LGHNA and YNFKEQ. The CDR3 has 15 amino acids.

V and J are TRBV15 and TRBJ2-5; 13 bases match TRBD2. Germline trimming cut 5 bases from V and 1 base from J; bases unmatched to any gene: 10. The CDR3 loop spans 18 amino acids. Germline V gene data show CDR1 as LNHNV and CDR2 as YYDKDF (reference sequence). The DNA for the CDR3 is TGTGCCACCAGCTCTCGACTAGCGGGGGGCCGCATCCAAGAGACCCAGTACTTC. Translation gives CATSSRLAGGRIQETQYF.

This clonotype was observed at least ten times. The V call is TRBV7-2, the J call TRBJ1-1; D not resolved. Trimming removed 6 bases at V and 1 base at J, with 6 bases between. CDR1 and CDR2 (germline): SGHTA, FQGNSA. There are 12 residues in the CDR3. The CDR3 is CASRAWNTEAFF. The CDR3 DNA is TGTGCCAGCAGAGCCTGGAACACTGAAGCTTTCTTT.

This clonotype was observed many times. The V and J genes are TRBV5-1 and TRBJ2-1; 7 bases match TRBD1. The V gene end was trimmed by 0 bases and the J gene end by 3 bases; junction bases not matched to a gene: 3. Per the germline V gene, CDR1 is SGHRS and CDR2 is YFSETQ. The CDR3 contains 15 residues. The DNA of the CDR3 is TGCGCCAGCAGCTTGGCCCCAGGGGGCTACAATGAGCAGTTCTTC. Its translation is CASSLAPGGYNEQFF. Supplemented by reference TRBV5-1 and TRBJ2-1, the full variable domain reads KAGVTQTPRYLIKTRGQQVTLSCSPISGHRSVSWYQQTPGQGLQFLFEYFSETQRNKGNFPGRFSGRQFSNSRSEMNVSTLELGDSALYLCASSLAPGGYNEQFFGPGTRLTVL.

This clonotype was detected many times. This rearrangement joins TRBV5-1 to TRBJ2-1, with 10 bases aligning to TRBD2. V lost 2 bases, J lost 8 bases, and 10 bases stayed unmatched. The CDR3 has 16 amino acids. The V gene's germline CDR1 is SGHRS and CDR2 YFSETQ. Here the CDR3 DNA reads TGCGCCAGCAGCTTTGGAGCGGGGGGGACTTTCTATGAGCAGTTCTTC. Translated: CASSFGAGGTFYEQFF. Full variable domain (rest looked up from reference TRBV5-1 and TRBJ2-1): KAGVTQTPRYLIKTRGQQVTLSCSPISGHRSVSWYQQTPGQGLQFLFEYFSETQRNKGNFPGRFSGRQFSNSRSEMNVSTLELGDSALYLCASSFGAGGTFYEQFFGPGTRLTVL.